What follows is one T cell receptor (beta chain) and its context. The data were taken from a study of blood T cell repertoires in COVID-19. Study-level background: Collection of acute and convalescent COVID-19 samples took place in the United States, Italy and Spain. In each case, the material was cDNA or gDNA derived from T cells, B-cell-depleted T cells, or PBMCs.

The CDR3 is made up of 16 amino acids. The ends lost 2 bases at V and 2 bases at J; junction bases unmatched: 4. CDR1 and CDR2 from the germline V gene are KGHSH and LQKENI. Original processing methods: Estimation of nucleated cell counts was performed using reference gene primer amplification. Assay used: immunoSEQ multiplex PCR; TCRdb lists only in-frame clones, some missing. V and J calls and clone size are given by that table; D and trimming were obtained from the DNA. The sample includes roughly 27,000 clones, around 90% seen only once; the top ten take around 16%. The TCR was taken from a human donor with active COVID-19. The donor label of this sample is uncertain. The chain uses TRBV18 and TRBJ2-3; 10 bases fit TRBD2. Sample: peripheral blood. Written as DNA, the CDR3 is TGTGCCAGCTCACCATGGACTAGCGGATACACAGATACGCAGTATTTT. Its translation: CASSPWTSGYTDTQYF.